The 21 T cell receptor beta chains in this list originate from one sample, sequenced in a study of T cell clonality in common variable immunodeficiency. Sequencing used immunoSEQ multiplex PCR; TCRdb keeps in-frame clones, though not all of them. The sample holds around 45,000 clones, and no clone turns up only once. Specimen: peripheral blood mononuclear cells. The receptors here all came from a person between 18 and 75 years old in good health.

This clone was seen at least ten times. Read sequence stops 3 residues before the CDR3 end, and the germline J gene provides the missing end. This chain links TRBV28 with TRBJ1-5; no definite D call. This CDR3 contains 15 residues. CDR1 is MDHEN and CDR2 is SYDVKM in the germline V gene. V lost 2 bases, J lost 2 bases, and 10 bases lay in between. The DNA read from the CDR3 is TGTGCCAGCAGTTTAGCGGGCAGAGGCAATCAGCCC. This translates into CASSLAGRGNQP. In full, the CDR3 is CASSLAGRGNQPQHF. The entire variable domain, with the rest obtained from reference TRBV28 and TRBJ1-5, is as follows: DVKVTQSSRYLVKRTGEKVFLECVQDMDHENMFWYRQDPGLGLRLIYFSYDVKMKEKGDIPEGYSVSREKKERFSLILESASTNQTSMYLCASSLAGRGNQPQHFGDGTRLSIL.

This clone was observed many times. CDR3 bases read: TGTGCCAGCAGCTTAGGCGAGGGGGATGGC. It translates to CASSLGEGDG. The full CDR3 protein is CASSLGEGDGYTF. The chain joins TRBV11-2 to TRBJ1-2; tentative D call: TRBD1 (6 bases). The read falls 3 residues short of the CDR3 end, and the missing part is taken from the germline J gene. CDR1 is SGHAT, CDR2 FQNNGV, per germline. The CDR3 covers 13 residues. The V end lost 1 base, the J end lost 6 bases, and 9 bases lay between the germline ends.

In this sample, this clone turned up many times. Coverage ceases 3 residues before the CDR3 finishes, and the germline J gene fills in the end. The chain couples TRBV28 to TRBJ1-2; 12 positions agree with TRBD1. Trimming cost V 7 bases and J 4 bases; bases outside gene matches: 13. Germline assignment: CDR1 MDHEN and CDR2 SYDVKM. The CDR3 consists of 17 residues. This chain's CDR3 is CASTSSGTGGWSYGYTF. The CDR3 bases that were read are TGTGCCAGCACCTCGTCCGGGACAGGGGGCTGGAGCTATGGC.

At least ten counts were recorded for this clone. From the germline J gene comes the end of the CDR3, since the read stops 3 residues before it. The V gene is TRBV27, the J gene TRBJ1-1; 11 positions match TRBD1. Germline CDR1 MNHEY, CDR2 SMNVEV (reference sequence). Trimming at V came to 9 bases and at J to 4 bases, leaving 10 bases not matched to a gene. The CDR3 length is 15 residues. The CDR3 loop is CASRTGGSLGTEAFF. The sequenced CDR3 bases are TGTGCCAGTAGGACAGGGGGCTCTCTGGGCACTGAA.

This clone was counted at least ten times. Read coverage stops 3 residues before the CDR3 terminus; the germline J gene supplies the remainder. The V call is TRBV7-3, the J call TRBJ1-1, with 7 bases fitting TRBD1. V lost 4 bases to trimming and J lost 5 bases; unmatched junction nucleotides: 4. The V gene's germline CDR1 is SGHTA and CDR2 FQGTGA. The CDR3 has 13 amino acids. The CDR3 bases that were read are TGTGCCAGCAGCTCGACAGGGAGAACTGAA. Its protein product is CASSSTGRTE. In full, the CDR3 is CASSSTGRTEAFF. The complete variable domain, with remaining parts taken from reference TRBV7-3 and TRBJ1-1, reads GAGVSQTPSNKVTEKGKYVELRCDPISGHTALYWYRQSLGQGPEFLIYFQGTGAADDSGLPNDRFFAVRPEGSVSTLKIQRTERGDSAVYLCASSSTGRTEAFFGQGTRLTVV.

This clone was recorded at least ten times. The observed sequence ends 3 residues before the CDR3 terminus, with the missing tail filled in from the germline J gene. The gene calls are TRBV28 and TRBJ1-5; TRBD1 matches 7 bases. V lost 5 bases, J lost 4 bases, and 8 bases stayed unmatched. CDR1 is MDHEN and CDR2 is SYDVKM in the germline V gene. The CDR3 totals 15 residues. The CDR3: CASSLPATGNQPQHF. The sequenced part of the CDR3 DNA is TGTGCCAGCAGTCTCCCTGCGACAGGGAATCAGCCC.

In this sample, this clone turned up many times. The CDR3 end is not reached by the read, which stops 3 residues before it; the germline J gene fills it in. This chain uses TRBV19 with TRBJ1-1; 8 positions agree with TRBD1. V lost 4 bases and J lost 0; bases outside the gene matches: 10. There are 17 residues in the CDR3. Germline loops: CDR1 LNHDA, CDR2 SQIVND (reference sequence). CDR3 DNA, as far as it was read: TGTGCCAGTAGTAAGGGCGGCAGGGGGCGAATGAACACTGAA. This gives the protein CASSKGGRGRMNTE. Given in full, the CDR3 is CASSKGGRGRMNTEAFF. The full variable domain, its missing parts supplied by reference TRBV19 and TRBJ1-1, is DGGITQSPKYLFRKEGQNVTLSCEQNLNHDAMYWYRQDPGQGLRLIYYSQIVNDFQKGDIAEGYSVSREKKESFPLTVTSAQKNPTAFYLCASSKGGRGRMNTEAFFGQGTRLTVV.

The table lists this clone with many counts. The CDR3 goes on 3 residues after the read ends, and that part is filled in from the germline J gene. The V and J genes are TRBV9 and TRBJ2-7; 11 bases match TRBD1. This CDR3 comprises 15 residues. Trimming took 4 bases from V and 3 from J; bases not matched to a gene: 6. The germline V gene encodes CDR1 SGDLS and CDR2 YYNGEE. The sequenced part of the CDR3 DNA is TGTGCCAGCAGCCCCGGGACAGGGGGAGGCTACGAG. This gives the protein CASSPGTGGGYE. In full, the CDR3 reads CASSPGTGGGYEQYF.

This clone was seen ten or more times. The CDR3 goes on 3 residues after the read ends, and that part is filled in from the germline J gene. This chain joins TRBV7-6 and TRBJ1-5, with a possible D match to TRBD1 (6 bases). V was trimmed by 5 bases and J by 6 bases, leaving 14 bases between them. The CDR3 runs to 14 residues. Germline V gives CDR1 SGHVS, CDR2 FNYEAQ. Incomplete CDR3 DNA: TGTGCCAGCAGCCCAGGGGAGGGTATTCAGCCC. The encoded protein is CASSPGEGIQP. The complete CDR3 protein is CASSPGEGIQPQHF.

Ten or more counts support this clone. The read stops 3 residues short of the end of the CDR3; the missing end is completed from the germline J gene. The chain combines TRBV7-9 with TRBJ2-7; 7 bases are a match to TRBD2. Trimming at V came to 0 bases and at J to 2 bases, leaving 4 bases not matched to a gene. This CDR3 is 15 amino acids long. In germline, CDR1 is SEHNR, CDR2 FQNEAQ (reference sequence). This CDR3 is CASSLAAGPTYEQYF. CDR3 DNA (partial): TGTGCCAGCAGCTTAGCAGCGGGGCCGACCTACGAG. The full variable domain, with the rest looked up from reference TRBV7-9 and TRBJ2-7, is DTGVSQNPRHKITKRGQNVTFRCDPISEHNRLYWYRQTLGQGPEFLTYFQNEAQLEKSRLLSDRFSAERPKGSFSTLEIQRTEQGDSAMYLCASSLAAGPTYEQYFGPGTRLTVT.

This clone was counted ten times or more. The missing CDR3 end, 3 residues past where the read stops, is filled in from the germline J gene. The chain recombines TRBV5-1 with TRBJ2-2, with D tentatively TRBD1 (7 bases). The CDR3 sequence is 15 residues long. V was cut by 0 bases and J by 5 bases, with 11 bases left in between. CDR1 SGHRS and CDR2 YFSETQ come from the germline V gene. CDR3 bases read: TGCGCCAGCAGCTTGGACAGGGGAGGAACCGGGGAG. Protein product: CASSLDRGGTGE. The whole CDR3 protein reads CASSLDRGGTGELFF.

In this sample, this clone turned up many times. The read terminates 3 residues ahead of where the CDR3 ends, so the germline J gene completes it. The chain recombines TRBV2 with TRBJ1-2; D perhaps matches TRBD1 (6 bases). The CDR3 length is 13 residues. Trimming shortened V by 6 bases and J by 6 bases, and 14 bases separated the two germline ends. Germline lookup yields CDR1 SNHLY and CDR2 FYNNEI. The CDR3 spells CASSTQGGHGYTF. Partial CDR3 DNA: TGTGCCAGCAGCACACAGGGTGGCCATGGC.

This clone was seen repeatedly, ten times or more. The CDR3 end falls 3 residues outside the read, so it is completed with the germline J gene. J is TRBJ2-1 and V is TRBV6-1; D not resolved. CDR3 length equals 13 residues. V lost 3 bases to trimming and J lost 4 bases, with 7 bases between them. Germline values: CDR1 MNHNS, CDR2 SASEGT. CDR3: CASSDPGYNEQFF. The CDR3 bases that were read are TGTGCCAGCAGTGACCCCGGGTACAATGAG.

This clone was counted at least ten times. The CDR3 goes on 3 residues after the read ends, and that part is filled in from the germline J gene. This sequence joins TRBV14 and TRBJ1-2, with 7 bases identical to TRBD1. CDR1 and CDR2 (germline): SGHDN, FVKESK. The CDR3 extends over 13 amino acids. The V segment lost 4 bases and the J segment 4 bases; nucleotides outside the gene matches: 3. The CDR3 DNA, read in part, is TGTGCCAGCAGCCCCGGGACAGCCTATGGC. Protein sequence: CASSPGTAYG. From start to end, the CDR3 is CASSPGTAYGYTF.

At least ten counts were recorded for this clone. The read ends 3 residues shy of where the CDR3 ends; the end is completed using the germline J gene. V usage is TRBV11-2 and J usage is TRBJ2-2, with D possibly matching TRBD2 (7 bases). The CDR3 extends over 15 amino acids. Trimming removed 5 bases at V and 6 bases at J, with 16 bases between. From germline, CDR1 is SGHAT and CDR2 FQNNGV. Incomplete CDR3 DNA: TGTGCCAGCAGCCCCGGGGGGCGGGGCGCCGGGGAG. Its translation: CASSPGGRGAGE. The CDR3 in its entirety is CASSPGGRGAGELFF.

The table lists this clone with many counts. The sequence runs out 3 residues before the end of the CDR3; the remainder is reconstructed from the germline J gene. The V gene is TRBV7-9, the J gene TRBJ2-3, with TRBD1 as a possible D gene (5 bases). Germline CDR1 SEHNR, CDR2 FQNEAQ (reference sequence). Trimming shortened V by 4 bases and J by 6 bases, and 14 bases separated the two germline ends. The CDR3 is made up of 14 amino acids. The CDR3 bases that were read are TGTGCCAGCAGCTCCCCAGGGTTCGTCGATACG. Protein sequence: CASSSPGFVDT. The complete CDR3 sequence is CASSSPGFVDTQYF.

This clone was observed at least ten times. Read data end 3 residues before the CDR3 end; the end is taken from the germline J gene. The chain has TRBV29-1 and TRBJ2-6; 10 bases match TRBD1. From germline, CDR1 is SQVTM and CDR2 ANQGSEA. This CDR3 region has 16 residues. J lost 0 bases, V lost 5 bases, and 4 bases had no gene match. The sequenced part of the CDR3 DNA is TGCAGCGTTCGGACAGGGGGACTCTCTGGGGCCAACGTC. Protein product: CSVRTGGLSGANV. The complete CDR3 reads CSVRTGGLSGANVLTF.

This clone was recorded at least ten times. Sequencing ends 3 residues short of the CDR3 end; the germline J gene provides the rest. The J gene is TRBJ2-1, the V gene TRBV20-1; TRBD2 matches at 10 bases. J gave up 3 bases and V 2 bases, and 7 bases lay outside the gene matches. Germline V CDR1 and CDR2: DFQATT, SNEGSKA (reference sequence). This CDR3 region has 16 residues. The CDR3: CSARRTSGGLYNEQFF. CDR3 DNA, as far as it was read: TGCAGTGCTAGAAGGACTAGCGGAGGGCTCTACAATGAG.

In its sample, this clone was seen many times. The read falls 3 residues short of the CDR3 end, and the missing part is taken from the germline J gene. The chain links TRBV11-2 to TRBJ1-2; D unclear. Germline V lookup: CDR1 SGHAT, CDR2 FQNNGV. V was shortened by 0 bases and J by 4 bases, with 12 bases between the two germline ends. The CDR3 extends over 15 amino acids. This CDR3 is CASSLDRGQSYGYTF. The part of the CDR3 DNA that was read is TGTGCCAGCAGCTTAGATAGAGGGCAGTCCTATGGC.

This clone was seen ten or more times. The sequence runs out 3 residues before the end of the CDR3; the remainder is reconstructed from the germline J gene. V and J are TRBV12-3 or TRBV12-4 and TRBJ1-5; a weak D match, TRBD1 (5 bases). This CDR3 spans 13 amino acids. V gave up 7 bases and J gave up 4 bases, with 11 bases separating them. The CDR3 DNA, read in part, is TGTGCCAGCACCCTGCGGGGGAATCAGCCC. This encodes CASTLRGNQP. The whole CDR3 reads CASTLRGNQPQHF.

This clone was seen repeatedly, ten times or more. The missing CDR3 end, 3 residues past where the read stops, is filled in from the germline J gene. The rearrangement uses TRBV18 and TRBJ2-1; D uncertain. Trimming removed 2 bases at V and 6 bases at J, with 14 bases between. CDR1 KGHSH and CDR2 LQKENI come from the germline V gene. The CDR3 totals 15 residues. This CDR3 reads CASSPLALSGNEQFF. The CDR3 bases that were read are TGTGCCAGCTCACCATTGGCTCTTTCGGGCAATGAG.